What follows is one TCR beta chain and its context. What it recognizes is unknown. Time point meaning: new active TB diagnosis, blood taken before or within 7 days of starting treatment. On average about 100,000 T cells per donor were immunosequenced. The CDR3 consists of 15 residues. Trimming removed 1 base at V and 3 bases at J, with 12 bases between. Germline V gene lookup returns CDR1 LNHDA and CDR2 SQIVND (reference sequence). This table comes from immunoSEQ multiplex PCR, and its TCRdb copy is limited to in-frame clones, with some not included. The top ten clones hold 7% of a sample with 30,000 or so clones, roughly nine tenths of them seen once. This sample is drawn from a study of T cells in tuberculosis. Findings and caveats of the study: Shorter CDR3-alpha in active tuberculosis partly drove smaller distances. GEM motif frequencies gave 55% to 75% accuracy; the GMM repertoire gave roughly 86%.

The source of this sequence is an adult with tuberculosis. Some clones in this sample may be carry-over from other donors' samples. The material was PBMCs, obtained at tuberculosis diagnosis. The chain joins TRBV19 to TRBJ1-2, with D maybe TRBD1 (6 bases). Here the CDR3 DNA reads TGTGCCAGTAGTATAGCCCTAACAGGGTACTATGGCTACACCTTC. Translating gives CASSIALTGYYGYTF.